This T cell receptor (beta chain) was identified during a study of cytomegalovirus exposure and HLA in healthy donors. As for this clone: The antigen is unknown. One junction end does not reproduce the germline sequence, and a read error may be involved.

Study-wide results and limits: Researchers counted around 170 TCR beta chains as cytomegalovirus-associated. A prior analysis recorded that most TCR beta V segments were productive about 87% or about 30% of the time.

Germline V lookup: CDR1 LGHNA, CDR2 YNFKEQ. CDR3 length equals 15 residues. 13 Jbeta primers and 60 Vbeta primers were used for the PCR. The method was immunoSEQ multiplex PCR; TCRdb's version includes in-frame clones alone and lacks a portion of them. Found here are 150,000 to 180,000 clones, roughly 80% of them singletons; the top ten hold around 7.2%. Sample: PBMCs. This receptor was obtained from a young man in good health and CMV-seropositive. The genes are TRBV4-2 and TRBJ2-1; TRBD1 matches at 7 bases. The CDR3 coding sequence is TGTGCCAGCAGCCAGAGACAGGGTTTTAGTAATGAACAGTTCTTC. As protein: CASSQRQGFSNEQFF.